The source of this TCR beta chain is a study of blood T cell repertoires in COVID-19. Study background: In each case, the material was cDNA or gDNA derived from T cells, B-cell-depleted T cells, or PBMCs.

Germline values: CDR1 LNHDA, CDR2 SQIVND (reference sequence). The CDR3 consists of 14 residues. Unmatched junction bases numbered 8, after V lost 5 bases and J lost 7 bases. Original data processing: Reference gene primer amplification gave nucleated cell count estimates. Produced via immunoSEQ multiplex PCR; TCRdb's table is partial and in-frame only. V and J calls and clone size follow that table, whereas D and trimming were derived from the DNA. The sample contains approximately 310,000 clones, about 89% of which appear only once. The chain is built from TRBV19 and TRBJ2-1, with 7 bases fitting TRBD2. The receptor was isolated from a man aged 60 to 75 who had recovered from COVID-19. The sequenced sample consisted of PBMCs or T cells enriched from blood (not recorded which). Here the CDR3 DNA reads TGTGCCAGTAGTCGGGGCGGGAGTTTGAATGAGCAGTTCTTC. Translating it yields CASSRGGSLNEQFF.